One and the same sample provided the 13 T cell receptor beta chains below, sequenced in a study of blood T cell repertoires in COVID-19. The assay was immunoSEQ multiplex PCR, and TCRdb's table has in-frame clones only and misses some. Among about 87,000 clones listed, about 80% were seen once. The specimen sequenced was peripheral blood. All receptors derive from a woman between 45 and 65 years old with acute or convalescent COVID-19.

This chain links TRBV16 with TRBJ1-1; perhaps TRBD1 as D (5 bases). This CDR3 is built from 14 residues. Germline V CDR1 and CDR2: KGHSY, FQNENV. V lost 4 bases, J lost 4 bases, and 13 bases lay in between. The CDR3 region is CASSLDGGGTEAFF. In DNA form, the CDR3 reads TGTGCCAGCAGCCTCGACGGGGGAGGCACTGAAGCTTTCTTT.

The V and J genes are TRBV9 and TRBJ1-3, with D possibly TRBD1 on 6 matching bases. Deletions cut 0 bases from V and 1 base from J, with 17 bases between. The CDR3 consists of 18 residues. Germline V gene data show CDR1 as SGDLS and CDR2 as YYNGEE. The CDR3 is CASSVAPEGGPSGNTIYF. The CDR3 DNA is TGTGCCAGCAGCGTAGCCCCCGAGGGGGGGCCTTCTGGAAACACCATATATTTT.

The table lists this clone with a count of one. The rearrangement uses TRBV7-9 and TRBJ1-2; TRBD1 matches 7 bases. The junction had 3 bases not matched to a gene; V was cut back by 1 base and J by 4 bases. The CDR3 has 14 residues. CDR1 SEHNR and CDR2 FQNEAQ come from the germline V gene (reference sequence). CDR3 sequence: CASSLEGARYGYTF. In nucleotides, the CDR3 is TGTGCCAGCAGCTTAGAGGGGGCACGCTATGGCTACACCTTC.

This chain uses TRBV18 with TRBJ1-4, with 10 nucleotides matching TRBD1. V trimming: 3 bases; J trimming: 7 bases; junction bases outside the gene matches: 5. CDR3 length: 15 amino acids. CDR1 and CDR2 from the germline V gene are KGHSH and LQKENI. CDR3 protein: CASSPSGTGAEKLFF. The CDR3 region has the DNA TGTGCCAGCTCACCCTCCGGGACAGGGGCTGAAAAACTGTTTTTT. The full variable domain, with the rest looked up from reference TRBV18 and TRBJ1-4, is NAGVMQNPRHLVRRRGQEARLRCSPMKGHSHVYWYRQLPEEGLKFMVYLQKENIIDESGMPKERFSAEFPKEGPSILRIQQVVRGDSAAYFCASSPSGTGAEKLFFGSGTQLSVL.

This clone occurred a few times. The chain carries TRBV2 and TRBJ1-4; the D is unclear. Per germline, CDR1 SNHLY and CDR2 FYNNEI. V was cut by 4 bases and J by 0 bases, with 3 bases left in between. The CDR3 loop spans 13 amino acids. The CDR3 here is CASSVTTNEKLFF. The CDR3 region has the DNA TGTGCCAGCAGTGTCACAACTAATGAAAAACTGTTTTTT.

This chain links TRBV27 with TRBJ2-3; D gene unclear. This CDR3 comprises 14 residues. Germline V lookup: CDR1 MNHEY, CDR2 SMNVEV (reference sequence). The V gene lost 2 bases and the J gene lost 4 bases, with 10 bases spanning the gap. CDR3: CASSLTSLADTQYF. CDR3 in DNA: TGTGCCAGCAGTTTAACTTCCCTTGCAGATACGCAGTATTTT.

This clone was seen a single time. This chain uses TRBV18 with TRBJ2-7; possibly TRBD2 for D (5 bases). The CDR3 is 14 residues long. The V gene lost 2 bases and the J gene lost 5 bases, with 13 bases spanning the gap. The V gene's germline CDR1 is KGHSH and CDR2 LQKENI. The CDR3 protein is CASSPRTGNNEQYF. CDR3 DNA: TGTGCCAGCTCACCAAGGACGGGAAACAACGAGCAGTACTTC. Based on the CDR3 plus reference TRBV18 and TRBJ2-7, the full variable domain is NAGVMQNPRHLVRRRGQEARLRCSPMKGHSHVYWYRQLPEEGLKFMVYLQKENIIDESGMPKERFSAEFPKEGPSILRIQQVVRGDSAAYFCASSPRTGNNEQYFGPGTRLTVT.

This clone was found once. The J gene is TRBJ2-1, the V gene TRBV15; 9 bases fit TRBD2. This CDR3 contains 15 residues. V trimming: 5 bases; J trimming: 8 bases; junction bases outside the gene matches: 10. CDR1 and CDR2 from the germline V gene are LNHNV and YYDKDF (reference sequence). The CDR3 is CATSRSGLAWDEQFF. DNA of the CDR3: TGTGCCACCAGCCGATCGGGACTAGCTTGGGATGAGCAGTTCTTC.

The chain links TRBV10-3 to TRBJ2-2; D is unresolved. The V gene lost 6 bases and the J gene lost 3 bases, with 5 bases spanning the gap. Germline values: CDR1 ENHRY, CDR2 SYGVKD. The CDR3 has 12 amino acids. CDR3 sequence reads: CAISPDTGELFF. CDR3 nucleotides: TGTGCCATCAGCCCGGACACCGGGGAGCTGTTTTTT.

The rearrangement links TRBV18 to TRBJ2-7; perhaps TRBD1 as D (5 bases). The CDR3 length is 14 residues. CDR1 is KGHSH, CDR2 LQKENI, per germline. The germline V and J ends were trimmed by 2 bases and 0 bases, with 8 bases remaining between them. The CDR3 here is CASSPGAPSYEQYF. CDR3 DNA sequence: TGTGCCAGCTCACCAGGGGCCCCCTCCTACGAGCAGTACTTC.

This rearrangement joins TRBV24-1 to TRBJ2-3; 8 bases agree with TRBD1. Per the germline V gene, CDR1 is KGHDR and CDR2 is SFDVKD. With 9 bases clipped from V and 5 bases from J, the junction kept 6 bases outside the gene matches. This CDR3 contains 13 residues. The CDR3 sequence: CATGGRGLDTQYF. As DNA, the CDR3 is TGTGCCACCGGGGGCAGGGGGCTAGATACGCAGTATTTT.

About this clone: It is likely a read error, because the conserved phenylalanine at the end of the CDR3 is missing. The DNA is left out, because the CDR3 cannot be placed on it with certainty; the CDR3 is given as TCRdb lists it. This chain joins TRBV25-1 and TRBJ1-1; TRBD1 is the table's D call, not checked against the DNA. Ends included, the CDR3 has 13 residues. Per the germline V gene, CDR1 is MGHDK and CDR2 is SYGVNS. The chain's CDR3 is CASRQPGTGIVIC.

The chain carries TRBV9 and TRBJ1-1, with no clear D. V was cut by 0 bases and J by 5 bases, with 8 bases left in between. Germline-derived CDR1 and CDR2 are SGDLS and YYNGEE. The CDR3 extends over 13 amino acids. In DNA, the CDR3 is TGTGCCAGCAGCGTAGTAGCGGGGACTGAAGCTTTCTTT. As protein: CASSVVAGTEAFF.